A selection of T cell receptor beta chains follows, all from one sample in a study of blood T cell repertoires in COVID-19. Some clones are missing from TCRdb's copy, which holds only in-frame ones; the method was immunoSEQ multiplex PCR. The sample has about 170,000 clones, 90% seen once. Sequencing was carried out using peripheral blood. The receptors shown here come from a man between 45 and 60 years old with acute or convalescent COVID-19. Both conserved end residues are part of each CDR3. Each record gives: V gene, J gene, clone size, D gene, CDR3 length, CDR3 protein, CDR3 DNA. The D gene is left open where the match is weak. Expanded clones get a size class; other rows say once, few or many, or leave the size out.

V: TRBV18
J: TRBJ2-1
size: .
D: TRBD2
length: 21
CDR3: CASSQTQTGLVVKISHNEQFF
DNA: TGTGCCAGCTCCCAAACCCAAACGGGACTAGTCGTTAAGATTTCACACAATGAGCAGTTCTTC

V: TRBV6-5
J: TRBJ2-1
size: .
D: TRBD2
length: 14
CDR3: CASLRVAGDHEQFF
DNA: TGTGCCAGCCTGCGAGTAGCGGGAGATCATGAGCAGTTCTTC

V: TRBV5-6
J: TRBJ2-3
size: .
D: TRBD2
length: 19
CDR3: CASSLPGLAGDRSTDTQYF
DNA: TGTGCCAGCAGCTTGCCCGGACTAGCGGGAGACCGCAGCACAGATACGCAGTATTTT

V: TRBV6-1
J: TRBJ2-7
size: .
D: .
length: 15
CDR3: CASSEAQRSLYEQYF
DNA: TGTGCCAGCAGTGAAGCGCAGCGGAGCCTCTACGAGCAGTACTTC

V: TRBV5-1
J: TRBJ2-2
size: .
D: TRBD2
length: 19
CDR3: CASSDAPGRRTSNTGELFF
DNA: TGCGCCAGCAGCGACGCCCCCGGGCGGAGGACTAGCAACACCGGGGAGCTGTTTTTT

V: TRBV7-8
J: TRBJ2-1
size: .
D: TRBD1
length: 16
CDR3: CASSLGGTGLYNEQFF
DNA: TGTGCCAGCAGCTTAGGAGGGACAGGACTCTACAATGAGCAGTTCTTC

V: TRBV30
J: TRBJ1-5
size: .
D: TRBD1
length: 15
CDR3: CAWSGGQGSNQPQHF
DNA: TGTGCCTGGAGTGGGGGACAGGGTAGCAATCAGCCCCAGCATTTT

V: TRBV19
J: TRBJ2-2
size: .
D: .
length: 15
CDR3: CASSISDTGYGELFF
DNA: TGTGCCAGTAGTATCTCGGACACCGGATACGGGGAGCTGTTTTTT

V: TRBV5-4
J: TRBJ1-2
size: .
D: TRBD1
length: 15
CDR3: CASSLADRRGHGYTF
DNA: TGTGCCAGCAGCTTGGCCGACCGCAGGGGGCATGGCTACACCTTC

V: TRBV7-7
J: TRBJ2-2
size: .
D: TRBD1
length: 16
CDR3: CASSSSGTVNTGELFF
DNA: TGTGCTAGCAGCTCCTCCGGGACAGTGAACACCGGGGAGCTGTTTTTT

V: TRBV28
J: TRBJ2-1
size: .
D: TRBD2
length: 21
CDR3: CASSSPGGSGRMISSYNEQFF
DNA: TGTGCCAGCAGTTCCCCTGGGGGTAGCGGGAGAATGATAAGCTCCTACAATGAGCAGTTCTTC

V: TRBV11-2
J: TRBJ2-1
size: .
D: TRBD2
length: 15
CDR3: CASSLSRGAVNEQFF
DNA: TGTGCCAGCAGCTTATCGCGGGGGGCCGTCAATGAGCAGTTCTTC

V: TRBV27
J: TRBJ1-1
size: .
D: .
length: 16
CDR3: CASSLSPPTGNTEAFF
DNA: TGTGCCAGCAGTTTAAGCCCCCCAACGGGGAACACTGAAGCTTTCTTT

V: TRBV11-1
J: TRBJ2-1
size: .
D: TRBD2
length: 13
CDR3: CASSLVAGHEQFF
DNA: TGTGCCAGCAGCTTAGTAGCGGGCCATGAGCAGTTCTTC

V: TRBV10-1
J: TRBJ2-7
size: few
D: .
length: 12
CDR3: CASSRGTYEQYF
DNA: TGCGCCAGCAGTCGAGGGACCTACGAGCAGTACTTC

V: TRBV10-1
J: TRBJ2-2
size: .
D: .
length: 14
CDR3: CASSEALEAGELFF
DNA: TGCGCCAGCAGTGAGGCCCTAGAAGCCGGGGAGCTGTTTTTT

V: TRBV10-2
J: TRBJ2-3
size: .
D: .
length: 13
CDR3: CASSVGATDTQYF
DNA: TGCGCCAGCAGTGTGGGGGCAACAGATACGCAGTATTTT

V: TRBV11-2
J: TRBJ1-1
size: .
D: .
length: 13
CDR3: CASSLAGYTEAFF
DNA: TGTGCCAGCAGCTTAGCCGGGTACACTGAAGCTTTCTTT

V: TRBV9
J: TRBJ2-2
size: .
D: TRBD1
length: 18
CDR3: CASSGTQKGQGKAGELFF
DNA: TGTGCCAGCAGCGGGACCCAGAAAGGACAGGGAAAGGCCGGGGAGCTGTTTTTT

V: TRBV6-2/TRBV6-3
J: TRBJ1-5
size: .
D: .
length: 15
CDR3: CASSYRWVRGQPQHF
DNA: TGTGCCAGCAGTTATCGTTGGGTACGGGGACAGCCCCAGCATTTT

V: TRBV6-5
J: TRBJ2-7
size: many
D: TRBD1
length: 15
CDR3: CASRRRQGGLLEQYF
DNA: TGTGCCAGCAGACGAAGACAGGGTGGATTGCTCGAGCAGTACTTC

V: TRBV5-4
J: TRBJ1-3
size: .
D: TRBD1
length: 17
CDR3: CASSLVGQGSTGNTIYF
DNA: TGTGCCAGCAGCTTGGTGGGACAGGGATCGACTGGAAACACCATATATTTT

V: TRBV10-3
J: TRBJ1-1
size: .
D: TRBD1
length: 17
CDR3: CAISEVQGDKRNTEAFF
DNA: TGTGCCATCAGTGAAGTACAGGGGGATAAGCGGAACACTGAAGCTTTCTTT

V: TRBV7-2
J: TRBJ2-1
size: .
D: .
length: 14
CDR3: CASSLWGPHNEQFF
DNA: TGTGCCAGCAGCTTATGGGGCCCCCACAATGAGCAGTTCTTC

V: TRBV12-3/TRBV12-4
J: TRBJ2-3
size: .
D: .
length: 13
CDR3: CATGAWGVGTQYF
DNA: TGTGCCACCGGCGCCTGGGGAGTCGGTACGCAGTATTTT

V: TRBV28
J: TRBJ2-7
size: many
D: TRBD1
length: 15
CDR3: CASSTRPGQGYEQYF
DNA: TGTGCCAGCAGTACCCGACCGGGACAGGGCTACGAGCAGTACTTC

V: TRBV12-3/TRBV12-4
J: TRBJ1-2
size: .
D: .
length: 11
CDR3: CASSSGRGYTF
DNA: TGTGCCAGCAGTTCGGGTCGTGGCTACACCTTC

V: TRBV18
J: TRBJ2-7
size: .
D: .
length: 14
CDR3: CASSPSQRSYEQYF
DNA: TGTGCCAGCTCACCCTCCCAGCGGTCCTACGAGCAGTACTTC

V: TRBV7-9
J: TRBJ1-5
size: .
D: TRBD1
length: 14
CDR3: CASSLGQGKTPQHF
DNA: TGTGCCAGCAGCCTAGGACAGGGTAAAACCCCCCAGCATTTT

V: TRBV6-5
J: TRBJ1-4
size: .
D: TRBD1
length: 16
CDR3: CASSYPTGTGSEKLFF
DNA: TGTGCCAGCAGTTATCCGACCGGGACAGGGTCTGAAAAACTGTTTTTT

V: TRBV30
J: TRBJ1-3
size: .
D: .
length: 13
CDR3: CAWSTGWGNTIYF
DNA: TGTGCCTGGAGTACAGGGTGGGGAAACACCATATATTTT

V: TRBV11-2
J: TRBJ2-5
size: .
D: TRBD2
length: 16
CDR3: CASSLLSELASETQYF
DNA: TGTGCCAGCAGCTTATTATCTGAACTAGCGAGTGAGACCCAGTACTTC

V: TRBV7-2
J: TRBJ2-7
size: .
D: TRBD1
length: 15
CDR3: CASSLVATGPYEQYF
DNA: TGTGCCAGCAGCTTAGTTGCGACAGGGCCCTACGAGCAGTACTTC

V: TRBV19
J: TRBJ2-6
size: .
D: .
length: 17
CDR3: CASMNRAPLSGANVLTF
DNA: TGTGCCAGTATGAACAGGGCTCCCCTCTCTGGGGCCAACGTCCTGACTTTC

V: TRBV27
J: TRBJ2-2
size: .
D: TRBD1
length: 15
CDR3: CASSLQGAYTGELFF
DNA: TGTGCCAGCAGTTTGCAGGGGGCGTACACCGGGGAGCTGTTTTTT

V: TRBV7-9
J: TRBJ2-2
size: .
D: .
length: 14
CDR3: CASSFGTLTGELFF
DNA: TGTGCCAGCAGCTTTGGGACTTTAACCGGGGAGCTGTTTTTT

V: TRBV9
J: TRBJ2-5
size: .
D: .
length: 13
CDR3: CASSPGGGETQYF
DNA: TGTGCCAGCAGCCCAGGGGGAGGCGAGACCCAGTACTTC

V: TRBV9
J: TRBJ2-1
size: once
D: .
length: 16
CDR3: CASSDRSRFAYNEQFF
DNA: TGTGCCAGCAGCGATCGTAGTCGCTTTGCCTACAATGAGCAGTTCTTC

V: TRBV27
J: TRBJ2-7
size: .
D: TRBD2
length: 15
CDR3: CASSPGLAGSYEQYF
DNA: TGTGCCAGCAGCCCAGGACTAGCGGGGTCCTACGAGCAGTACTTC

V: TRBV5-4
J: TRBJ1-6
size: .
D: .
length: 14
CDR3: CASSSRPNNSPLHF
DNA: TGTGCCAGCAGCTCGCGGCCTAATAATTCACCCCTCCACTTT

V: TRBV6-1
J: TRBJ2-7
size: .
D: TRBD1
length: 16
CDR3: CASSEAGGQGGYEQYF
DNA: TGTGCCAGCAGTGAAGCGGGGGGACAGGGTGGTTACGAGCAGTACTTC

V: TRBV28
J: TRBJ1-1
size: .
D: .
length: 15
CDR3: CASSSSGVGNTEAFF
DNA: TGTGCCAGCAGTTCCTCGGGGGTCGGGAACACTGAAGCTTTCTTT

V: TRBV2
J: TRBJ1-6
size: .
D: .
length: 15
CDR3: CASSEAWAFNSPLHF
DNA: TGTGCCAGCAGTGAAGCGTGGGCTTTTAATTCACCCCTCCACTTT

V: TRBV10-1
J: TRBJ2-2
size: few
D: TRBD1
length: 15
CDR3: CASRAGGPNTGELFF
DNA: TGCGCCAGCAGGGCAGGGGGCCCTAACACCGGGGAGCTGTTTTTT

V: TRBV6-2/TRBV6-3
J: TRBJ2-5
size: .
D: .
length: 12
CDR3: CASSPTEETQYF
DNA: TGTGCCAGCAGTCCGACAGAAGAGACCCAGTACTTC

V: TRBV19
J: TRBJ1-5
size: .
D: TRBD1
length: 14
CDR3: CASSIEDRGQPQHF
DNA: TGTGCCAGTAGTATTGAGGACAGGGGCCAGCCCCAGCATTTT

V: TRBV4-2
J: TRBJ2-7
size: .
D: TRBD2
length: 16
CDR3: CASSQAGGMSSYEQYF
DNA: TGTGCCAGCAGCCAAGCCGGGGGGATGTCCTCCTACGAGCAGTACTTC

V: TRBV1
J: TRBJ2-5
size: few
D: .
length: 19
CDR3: CTSSRGGWLAGAIQETQYF
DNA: TGCACCAGCAGCCGCGGGGGGTGGTTGGCGGGGGCCATACAAGAGACCCAGTACTTC

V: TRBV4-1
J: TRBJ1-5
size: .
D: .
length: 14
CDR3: CASSQGSVLKPQHF
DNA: TGCGCCAGCAGCCAAGGCTCGGTTCTGAAGCCCCAGCATTTT

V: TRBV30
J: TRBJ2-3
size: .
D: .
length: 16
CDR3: CAWIPPIARMSDTQYF
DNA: TGTGCCTGGATCCCTCCCATAGCGAGGATGTCAGATACGCAGTATTTT

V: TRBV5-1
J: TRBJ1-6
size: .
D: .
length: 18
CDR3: CASSPGHQRSSYNSPLHF
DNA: TGCGCCAGCAGCCCGGGACACCAAAGGTCCTCCTATAATTCACCCCTCCACTTT

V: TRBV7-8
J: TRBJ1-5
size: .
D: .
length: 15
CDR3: CASSLYRALNQPQHF
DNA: TGTGCCAGCAGCCTGTACAGGGCCCTCAATCAGCCCCAGCATTTT

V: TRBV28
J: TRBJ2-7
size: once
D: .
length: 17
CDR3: CASSPRHTSWGTYEQYF
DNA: TGTGCCAGCAGTCCGAGACACACTAGTTGGGGTACCTACGAGCAGTACTTC

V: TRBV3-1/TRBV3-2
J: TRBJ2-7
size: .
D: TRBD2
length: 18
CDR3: CASSQLGGRARSSYEQYF
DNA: TGTGCCAGCAGCCAACTCGGGGGGAGGGCGCGAAGCTCCTACGAGCAGTACTTC

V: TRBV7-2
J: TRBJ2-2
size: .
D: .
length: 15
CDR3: CASSLGHGNTGELFF
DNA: TGTGCCAGCAGCTTGGGACACGGAAACACCGGGGAGCTGTTTTTT

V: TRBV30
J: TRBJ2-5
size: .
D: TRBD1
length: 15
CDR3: CAWSPGTGGKETQYF
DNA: TGTGCCTGGAGTCCCGGGACAGGGGGCAAGGAGACCCAGTACTTC